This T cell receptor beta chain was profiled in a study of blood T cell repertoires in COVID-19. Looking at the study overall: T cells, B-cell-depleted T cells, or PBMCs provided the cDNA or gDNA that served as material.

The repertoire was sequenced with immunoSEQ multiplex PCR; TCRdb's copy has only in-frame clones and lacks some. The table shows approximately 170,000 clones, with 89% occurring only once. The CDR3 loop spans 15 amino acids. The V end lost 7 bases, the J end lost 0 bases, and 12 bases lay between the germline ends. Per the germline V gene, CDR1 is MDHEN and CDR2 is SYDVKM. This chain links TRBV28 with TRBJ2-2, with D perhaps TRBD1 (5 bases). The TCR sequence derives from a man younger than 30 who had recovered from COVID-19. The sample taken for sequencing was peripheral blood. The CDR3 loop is CASKPRQTNTGELFF. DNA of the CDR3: TGTGCCAGCAAACCACGACAGACGAACACCGGGGAGCTGTTTTTT. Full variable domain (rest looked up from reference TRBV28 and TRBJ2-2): DVKVTQSSRYLVKRTGEKVFLECVQDMDHENMFWYRQDPGLGLRLIYFSYDVKMKEKGDIPEGYSVSREKKERFSLILESASTNQTSMYLCASKPRQTNTGELFFGEGSRLTVL.